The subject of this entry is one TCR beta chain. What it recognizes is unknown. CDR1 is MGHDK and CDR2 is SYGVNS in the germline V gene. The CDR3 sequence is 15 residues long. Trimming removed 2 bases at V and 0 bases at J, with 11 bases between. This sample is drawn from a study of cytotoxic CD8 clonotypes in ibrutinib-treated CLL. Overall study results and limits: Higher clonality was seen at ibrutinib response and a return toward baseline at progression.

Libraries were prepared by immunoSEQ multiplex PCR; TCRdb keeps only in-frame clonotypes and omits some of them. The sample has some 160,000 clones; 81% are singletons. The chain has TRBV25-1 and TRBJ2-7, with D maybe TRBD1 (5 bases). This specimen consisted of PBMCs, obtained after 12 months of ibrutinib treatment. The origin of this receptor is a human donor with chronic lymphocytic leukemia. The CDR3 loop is CASSESLGPSYEQYF. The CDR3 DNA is TGTGCCAGCAGTGAAAGCCTGGGGCCCTCCTACGAGCAGTACTTC.